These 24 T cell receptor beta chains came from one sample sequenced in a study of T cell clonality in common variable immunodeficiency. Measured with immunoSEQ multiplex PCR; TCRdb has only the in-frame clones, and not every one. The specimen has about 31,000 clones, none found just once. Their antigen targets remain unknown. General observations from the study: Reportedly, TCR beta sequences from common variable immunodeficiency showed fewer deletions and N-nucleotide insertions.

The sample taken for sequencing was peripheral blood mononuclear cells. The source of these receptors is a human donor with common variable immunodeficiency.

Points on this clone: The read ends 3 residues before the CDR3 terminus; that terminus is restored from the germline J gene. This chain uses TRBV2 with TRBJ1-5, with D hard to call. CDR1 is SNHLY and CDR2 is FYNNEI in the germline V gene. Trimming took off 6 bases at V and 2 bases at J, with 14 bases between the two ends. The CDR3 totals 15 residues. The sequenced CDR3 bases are TGTGCCAGCAGCTTAGCGGGGAGGGGCAATCAGCCC. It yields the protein CASSLAGRGNQP. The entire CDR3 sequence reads CASSLAGRGNQPQHF.

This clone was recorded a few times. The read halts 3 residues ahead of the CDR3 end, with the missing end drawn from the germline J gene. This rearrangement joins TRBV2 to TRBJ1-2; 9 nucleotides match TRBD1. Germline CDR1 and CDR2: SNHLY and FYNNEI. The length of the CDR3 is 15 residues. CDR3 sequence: CASSHGDRVVGGYTF. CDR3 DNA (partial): TGTGCCAGCAGCCACGGGGACAGGGTTGTCGGGGGC.

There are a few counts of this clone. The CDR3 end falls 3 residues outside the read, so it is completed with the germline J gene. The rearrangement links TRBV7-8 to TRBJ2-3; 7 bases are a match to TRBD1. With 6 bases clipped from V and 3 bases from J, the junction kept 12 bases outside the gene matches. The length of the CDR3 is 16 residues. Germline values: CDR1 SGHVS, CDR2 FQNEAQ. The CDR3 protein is CASSQTLQGTTDTQYF. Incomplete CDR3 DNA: TGTGCCAGCAGTCAAACGTTACAGGGGACAACAGATACG.

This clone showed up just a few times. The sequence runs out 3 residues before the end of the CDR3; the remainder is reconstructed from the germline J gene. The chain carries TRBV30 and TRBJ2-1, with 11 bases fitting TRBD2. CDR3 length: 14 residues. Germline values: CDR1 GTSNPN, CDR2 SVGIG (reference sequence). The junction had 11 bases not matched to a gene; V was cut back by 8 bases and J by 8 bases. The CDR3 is CASSARLAGHEQFF. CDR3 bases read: TGTGCCAGCAGCGCCCGACTAGCGGGACATGAG.

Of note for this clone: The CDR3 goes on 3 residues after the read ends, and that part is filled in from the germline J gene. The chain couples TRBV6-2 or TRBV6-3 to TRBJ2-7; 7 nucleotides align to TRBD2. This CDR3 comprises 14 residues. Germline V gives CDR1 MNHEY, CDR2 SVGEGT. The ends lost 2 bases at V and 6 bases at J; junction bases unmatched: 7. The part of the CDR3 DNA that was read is TGTGCCAGCAGTTACCCTGCCCGCGGGGGCGAG. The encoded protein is CASSYPARGGE. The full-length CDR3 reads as CASSYPARGGEQYF.

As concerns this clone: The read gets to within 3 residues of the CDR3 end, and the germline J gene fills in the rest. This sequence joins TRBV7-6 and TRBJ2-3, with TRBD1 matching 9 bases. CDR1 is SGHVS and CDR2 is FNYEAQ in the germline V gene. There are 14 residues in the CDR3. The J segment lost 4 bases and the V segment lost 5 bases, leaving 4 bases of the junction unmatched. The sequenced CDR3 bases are TGTGCCAGCAGCACTAGACAGGGGGCAGATACG. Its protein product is CASSTRQGADT. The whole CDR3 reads CASSTRQGADTQYF.

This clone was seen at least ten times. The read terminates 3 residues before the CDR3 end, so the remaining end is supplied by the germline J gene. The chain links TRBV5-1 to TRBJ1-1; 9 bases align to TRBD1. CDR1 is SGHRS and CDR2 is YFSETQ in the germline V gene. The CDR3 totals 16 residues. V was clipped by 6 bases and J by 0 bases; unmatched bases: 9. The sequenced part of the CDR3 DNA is TGCGCCAGCAATAAACAGGGGGCCTCCCTGAACACTGAA. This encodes CASNKQGASLNTE. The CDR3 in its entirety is CASNKQGASLNTEAFF.

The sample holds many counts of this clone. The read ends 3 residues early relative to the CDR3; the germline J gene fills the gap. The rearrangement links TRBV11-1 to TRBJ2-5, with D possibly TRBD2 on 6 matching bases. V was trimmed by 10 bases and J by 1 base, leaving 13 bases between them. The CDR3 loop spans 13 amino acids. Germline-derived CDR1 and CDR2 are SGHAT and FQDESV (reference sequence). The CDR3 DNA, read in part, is TGTGCCACCTCAGGACTAATCCAAGAGACC. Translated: CATSGLIQET. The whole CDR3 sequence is CATSGLIQETQYF.

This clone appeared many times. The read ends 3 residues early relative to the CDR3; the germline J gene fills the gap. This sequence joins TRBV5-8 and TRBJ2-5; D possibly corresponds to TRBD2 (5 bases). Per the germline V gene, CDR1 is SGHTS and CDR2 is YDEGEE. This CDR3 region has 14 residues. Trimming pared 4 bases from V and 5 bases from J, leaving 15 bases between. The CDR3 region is CASSVTLVRETQYF. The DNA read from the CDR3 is TGTGCCAGCAGCGTGACACTAGTGCGTGAGACC.

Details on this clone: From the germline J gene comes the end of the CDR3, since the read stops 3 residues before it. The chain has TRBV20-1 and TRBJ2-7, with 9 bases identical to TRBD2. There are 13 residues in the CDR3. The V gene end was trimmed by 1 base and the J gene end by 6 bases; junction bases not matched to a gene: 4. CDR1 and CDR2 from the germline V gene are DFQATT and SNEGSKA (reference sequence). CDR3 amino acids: CSARGPAGGEQYF. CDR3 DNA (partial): TGCAGTGCTAGAGGTCCAGCGGGAGGCGAG.

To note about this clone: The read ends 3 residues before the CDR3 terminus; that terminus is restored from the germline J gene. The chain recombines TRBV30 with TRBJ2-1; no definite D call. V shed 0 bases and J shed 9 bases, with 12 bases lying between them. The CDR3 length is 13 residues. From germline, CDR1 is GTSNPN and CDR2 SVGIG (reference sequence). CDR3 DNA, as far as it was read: TGTGCCTGGAGTGTAGAAAGGGCTGGTGAG. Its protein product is CAWSVERAGE. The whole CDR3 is CAWSVERAGEQFF.

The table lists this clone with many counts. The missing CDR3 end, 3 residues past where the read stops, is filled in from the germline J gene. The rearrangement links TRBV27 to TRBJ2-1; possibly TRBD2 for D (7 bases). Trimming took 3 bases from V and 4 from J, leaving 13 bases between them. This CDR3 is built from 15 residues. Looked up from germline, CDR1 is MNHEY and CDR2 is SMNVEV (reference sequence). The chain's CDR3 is CASSFSGGPYNEQFF. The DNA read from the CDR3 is TGTGCCAGCAGTTTCTCCGGGGGGCCGTACAATGAG.

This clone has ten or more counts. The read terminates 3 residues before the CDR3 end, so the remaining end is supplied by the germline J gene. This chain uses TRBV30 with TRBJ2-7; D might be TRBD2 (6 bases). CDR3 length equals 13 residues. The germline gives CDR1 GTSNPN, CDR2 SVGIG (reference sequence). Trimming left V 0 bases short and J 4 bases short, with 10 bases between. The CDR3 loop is CAWSVSGGYEQYF. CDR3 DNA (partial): TGTGCCTGGAGTGTATCAGGAGGGTACGAG.

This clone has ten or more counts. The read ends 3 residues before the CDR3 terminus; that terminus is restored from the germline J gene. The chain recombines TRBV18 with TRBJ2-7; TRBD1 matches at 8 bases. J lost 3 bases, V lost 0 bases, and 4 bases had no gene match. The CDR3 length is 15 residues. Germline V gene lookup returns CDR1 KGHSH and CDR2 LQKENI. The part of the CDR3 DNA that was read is TGTGCCAGCTCACCACCGGGGACAGGATTCTACGAG. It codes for CASSPPGTGFYE. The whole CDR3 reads CASSPPGTGFYEQYF.

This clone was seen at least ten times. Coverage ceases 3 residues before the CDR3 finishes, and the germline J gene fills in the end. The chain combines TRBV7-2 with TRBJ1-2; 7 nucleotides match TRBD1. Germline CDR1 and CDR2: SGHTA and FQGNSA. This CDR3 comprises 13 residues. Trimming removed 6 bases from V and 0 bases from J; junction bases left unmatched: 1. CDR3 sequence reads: CASSGTANYGYTF. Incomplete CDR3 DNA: TGTGCCAGCAGTGGGACAGCTAACTATGGC.

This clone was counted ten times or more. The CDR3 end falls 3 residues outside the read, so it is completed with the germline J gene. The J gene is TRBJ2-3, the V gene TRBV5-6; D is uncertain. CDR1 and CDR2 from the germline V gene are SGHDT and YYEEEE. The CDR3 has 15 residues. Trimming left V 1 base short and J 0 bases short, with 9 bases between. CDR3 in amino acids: CASSLPPSSTDTQYF. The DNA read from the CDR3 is TGTGCCAGCAGCTTGCCCCCTTCTAGCACAGATACG.

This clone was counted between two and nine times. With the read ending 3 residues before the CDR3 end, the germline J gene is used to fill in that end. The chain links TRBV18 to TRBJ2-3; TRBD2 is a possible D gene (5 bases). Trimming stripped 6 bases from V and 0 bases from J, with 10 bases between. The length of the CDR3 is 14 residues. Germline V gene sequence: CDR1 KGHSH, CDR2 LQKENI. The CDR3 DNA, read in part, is TGTGCCAGCTCCCCCAGCGGTAGCACAGATACG. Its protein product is CASSPSGSTDT. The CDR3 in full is CASSPSGSTDTQYF.

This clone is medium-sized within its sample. The chain's CDR3 is CSARQGNKMNTEAFF. CDR3 DNA, as far as it was read: TGCAGTGCCAGACAGGGGAACAAAATGAACACTGAA. This sequence joins TRBV20-1 and TRBJ1-1, with 8 bases fitting TRBD1. The read falls 3 residues short of the CDR3 end, and the missing part is taken from the germline J gene. V was clipped by 6 bases and J by 0 bases; unmatched bases: 9. The CDR3 covers 15 residues. Germline assignment: CDR1 DFQATT and CDR2 SNEGSKA (reference sequence).

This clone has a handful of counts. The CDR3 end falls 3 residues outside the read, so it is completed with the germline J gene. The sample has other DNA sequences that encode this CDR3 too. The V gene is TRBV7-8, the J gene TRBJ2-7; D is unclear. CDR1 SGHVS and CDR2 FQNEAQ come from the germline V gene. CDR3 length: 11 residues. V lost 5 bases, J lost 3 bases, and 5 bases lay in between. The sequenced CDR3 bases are TGTGCCAGCAGCCTAAGCTACGAG. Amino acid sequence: CASSLSYE. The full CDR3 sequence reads CASSLSYEQYF.

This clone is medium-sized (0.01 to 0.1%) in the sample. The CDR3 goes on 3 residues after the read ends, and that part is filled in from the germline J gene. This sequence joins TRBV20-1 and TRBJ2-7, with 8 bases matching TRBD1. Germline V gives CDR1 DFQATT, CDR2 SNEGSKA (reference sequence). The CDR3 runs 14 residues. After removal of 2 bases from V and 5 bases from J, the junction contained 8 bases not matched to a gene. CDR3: CSARNQGAANEQYF. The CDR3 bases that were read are TGCAGTGCTAGAAATCAGGGGGCCGCAAACGAG.

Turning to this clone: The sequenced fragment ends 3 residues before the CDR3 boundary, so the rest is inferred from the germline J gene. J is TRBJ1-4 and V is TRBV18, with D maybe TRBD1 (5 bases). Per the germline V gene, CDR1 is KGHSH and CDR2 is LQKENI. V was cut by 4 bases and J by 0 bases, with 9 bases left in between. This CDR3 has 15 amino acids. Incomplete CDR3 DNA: TGTGCCAGCTCACAGCAACAGGCAACTAATGAAAAA. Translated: CASSQQQATNEK. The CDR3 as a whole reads CASSQQQATNEKLFF.

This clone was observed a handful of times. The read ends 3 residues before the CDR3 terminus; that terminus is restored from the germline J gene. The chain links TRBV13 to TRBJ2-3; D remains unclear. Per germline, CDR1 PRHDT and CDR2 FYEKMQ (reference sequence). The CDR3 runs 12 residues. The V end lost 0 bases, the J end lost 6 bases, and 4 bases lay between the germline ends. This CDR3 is CASSLGRDTQYF. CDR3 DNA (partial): TGTGCCAGCAGCTTAGGGCGGGATACG. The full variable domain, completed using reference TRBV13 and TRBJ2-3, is AAGVIQSPRHLIKEKRETATLKCYPIPRHDTVYWYQQGPGQDPQFLISFYEKMQSDKGSIPDRFSAQQFSDYHSELNMSSLELGDSALYFCASSLGRDTQYFGPGTRLTVL.

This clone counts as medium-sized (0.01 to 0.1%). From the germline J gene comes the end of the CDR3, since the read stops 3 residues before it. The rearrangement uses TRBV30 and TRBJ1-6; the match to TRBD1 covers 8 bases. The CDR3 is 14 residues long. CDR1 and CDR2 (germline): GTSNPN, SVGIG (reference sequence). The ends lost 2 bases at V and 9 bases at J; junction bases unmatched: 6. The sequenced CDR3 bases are TGTGCCTGGAGTTTTGGACAGGGCGGTTCACCC. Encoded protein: CAWSFGQGGSP. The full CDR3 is CAWSFGQGGSPLHF.

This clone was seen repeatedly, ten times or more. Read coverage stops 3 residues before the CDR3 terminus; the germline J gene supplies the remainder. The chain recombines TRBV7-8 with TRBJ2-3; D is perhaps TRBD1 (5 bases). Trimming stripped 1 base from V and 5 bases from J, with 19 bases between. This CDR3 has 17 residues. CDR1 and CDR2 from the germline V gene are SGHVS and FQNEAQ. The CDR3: CASSLVAGSNLEDTQYF. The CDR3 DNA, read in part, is TGTGCCAGCAGCTTAGTCGCAGGGTCGAATTTGGAAGATACG.